One sample yielded the 10 T cell receptor beta chains listed below, sequenced in a study of blood T cell repertoires in COVID-19. Profiling relied on immunoSEQ multiplex PCR, and the TCRdb table lists in-frame clones only, not all of them. The data show 100,000 or so clones, roughly 87% seen once. Input material: peripheral blood. The receptors come from a woman aged 45 to 65 with COVID-19, enrolled during active disease.

The chain couples TRBV6-2 or TRBV6-3 to TRBJ1-5; D is uncertain. The V gene's germline CDR1 is MNHEY and CDR2 SVGEGT. The ends were cut back, 5 bases at V and 3 bases at J, with 5 bases in the middle. This CDR3 contains 12 residues. DNA for the CDR3: TGTGCCAGCAGTGGACTCAATCAGCCCCAGCATTTT. Translation gives CASSGLNQPQHF.

The gene calls are TRBV6-5 and TRBJ2-3; D is undetermined. CDR1 and CDR2 (germline): MNHEY, SVGAGI. The CDR3 spans 15 residues. Trimming took 6 bases from V and 8 from J, leaving 21 bases between them. Written as DNA, the CDR3 is TGTGCCAGCAGCTCCAGTATTGCGGTAGCAAGTACGCAGTATTTT. Its translation: CASSSSIAVASTQYF.

This clone was detected once. This chain connects TRBV6-5 to TRBJ2-5, with TRBD2 identical over 14 bases. V shed 8 bases, J shed 4 bases, and the junction held 6 bases outside the gene matches. From germline, CDR1 is MNHEY and CDR2 SVGAGI. The length of the CDR3 is 15 residues. CDR3 region: CASGPGLAGVETQYF. DNA for the CDR3: TGTGCCAGCGGACCGGGACTAGCGGGGGTAGAGACCCAGTACTTC.

This chain joins TRBV9 and TRBJ2-7; TRBD1 matches 9 bases. V gave up 0 bases and J gave up 4 bases; unmatched junction bases: 5. Germline assignment: CDR1 SGDLS and CDR2 YYNGEE. The CDR3 is made up of 15 amino acids. CDR3 nucleotides: TGTGCCAGCAGCGTAGGACAGGGGGAATGGTACGAGCAGTACTTC. It translates to CASSVGQGEWYEQYF. Drawing the rest from reference TRBV9 and TRBJ2-7, the complete variable domain is DSGVTQTPKHLITATGQRVTLRCSPRSGDLSVYWYQQSLDQGLQFLIQYYNGEERAKGNILERFSAQQFPDLHSELNLSSLELGDSALYFCASSVGQGEWYEQYFGPGTRLTVT.

The CDR3 is CASSPRGDARTGELFF. CDR3 in DNA: TGTGCCAGCAGCCCCCGCGGGGATGCCAGGACCGGGGAGCTGTTTTTT. The chain employs TRBV7-9 and TRBJ2-2; TRBD2 might be the D (6 bases). CDR3 length equals 16 residues. Trimming removed 5 bases at V and 5 bases at J, with 18 bases between. Germline V gives CDR1 SEHNR, CDR2 FQNEAQ (reference sequence).

V gene TRBV6-4 combines with J gene TRBJ2-1; 14 nucleotides agree with TRBD2. V lost 2 bases to trimming and J lost 11 bases; unmatched junction nucleotides: 2. This CDR3 is built from 14 residues. Germline V gene data show CDR1 as MRHNA and CDR2 as SNTAGT. CDR3 region: CASSDRLAGGQQFF. The CDR3 DNA reads TGTGCCAGCAGTGACAGACTAGCGGGGGGGCAGCAGTTCTTC.

This chain joins TRBV7-3 and TRBJ1-3; D uncertain. The CDR3 is 14 residues long. Germline CDR1 and CDR2: SGHTA and FQGTGA. V was shortened by 5 bases and J by 0 bases, with 8 bases between the two germline ends. Here the CDR3 reads CASSPGNSGNTIYF. The DNA of the CDR3 is TGTGCCAGCAGCCCCGGGAACTCTGGAAACACCATATATTTT.

The chain combines TRBV19 with TRBJ2-5, with 8 bases fitting TRBD2. Germline CDR1 reads LNHDA; CDR2 reads SQIVND (reference sequence). The CDR3 contains 14 residues. J gave up 4 bases and V 10 bases, and 11 bases lay outside the gene matches. The CDR3 sequence is CATKTRGGRETQYF. CDR3 nucleotide sequence: TGTGCCACTAAAACACGGGGGGGCAGAGAGACCCAGTACTTC.

There are a few counts of this clone. The J gene is TRBJ2-7, the V gene TRBV9; weak D call: TRBD2 (6 bases). V gave up 4 bases and J gave up 3 bases, with 20 bases separating them. The CDR3 contains 16 residues. Germline V lookup: CDR1 SGDLS, CDR2 YYNGEE. The CDR3 DNA reads as TGTGCCAGCAGCCCCCGGAGTTGGGGGGAAGGCTACGAGCAGTACTTC. Encoded protein: CASSPRSWGEGYEQYF.

The chain employs TRBV18 and TRBJ1-1; perhaps TRBD1 as D (5 bases). The CDR3 extends over 16 amino acids. The germline V gene encodes CDR1 KGHSH and CDR2 LQKENI. The V and J ends lost 6 bases and 0 bases respectively, with 17 bases between them. CDR3: CASSHPGGVMNTEAFF. The DNA for the CDR3 is TGTGCCAGCTCCCACCCGGGGGGAGTCATGAACACTGAAGCTTTCTTT.